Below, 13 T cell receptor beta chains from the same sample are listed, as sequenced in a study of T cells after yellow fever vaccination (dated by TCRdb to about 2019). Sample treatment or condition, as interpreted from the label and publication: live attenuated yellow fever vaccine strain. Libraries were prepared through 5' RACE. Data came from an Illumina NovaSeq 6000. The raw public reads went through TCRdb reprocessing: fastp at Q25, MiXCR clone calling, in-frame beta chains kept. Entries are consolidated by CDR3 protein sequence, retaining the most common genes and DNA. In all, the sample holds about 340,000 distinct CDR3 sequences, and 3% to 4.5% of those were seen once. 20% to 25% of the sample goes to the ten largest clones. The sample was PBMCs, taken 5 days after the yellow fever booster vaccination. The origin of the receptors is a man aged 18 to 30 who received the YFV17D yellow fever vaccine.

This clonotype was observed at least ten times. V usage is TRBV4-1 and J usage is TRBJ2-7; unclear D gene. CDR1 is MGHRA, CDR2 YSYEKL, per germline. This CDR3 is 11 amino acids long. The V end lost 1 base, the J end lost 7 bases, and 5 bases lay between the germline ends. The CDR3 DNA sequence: TGCGCCAGCAGCCAAGGCCTAGAGCAGTACGTC. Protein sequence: CASSQGLEQYV.

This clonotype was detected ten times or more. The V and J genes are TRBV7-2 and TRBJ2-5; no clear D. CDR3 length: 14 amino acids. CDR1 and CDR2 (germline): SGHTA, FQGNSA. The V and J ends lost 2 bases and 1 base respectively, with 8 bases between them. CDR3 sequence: CASSLNVPQETQYF. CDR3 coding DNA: TGTGCCAGCAGCTTAAACGTCCCCCAAGAGACCCAGTACTTC.

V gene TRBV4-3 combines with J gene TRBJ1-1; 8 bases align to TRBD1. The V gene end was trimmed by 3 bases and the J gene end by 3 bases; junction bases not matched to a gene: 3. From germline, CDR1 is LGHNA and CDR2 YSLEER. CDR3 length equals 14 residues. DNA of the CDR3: TGCGCCAGCAGCCATACAGGGGGTGACACTGAAGCTTTCTTT. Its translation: CASSHTGGDTEAFF.

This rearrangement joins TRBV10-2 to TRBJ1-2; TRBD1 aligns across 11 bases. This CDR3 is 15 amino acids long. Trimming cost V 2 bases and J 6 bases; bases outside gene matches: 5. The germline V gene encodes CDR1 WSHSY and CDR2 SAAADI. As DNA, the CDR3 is TGCGCCAGCAGTGAGATCGGACAGGGGGCGGATGGCTACACCTTC. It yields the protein CASSEIGQGADGYTF.

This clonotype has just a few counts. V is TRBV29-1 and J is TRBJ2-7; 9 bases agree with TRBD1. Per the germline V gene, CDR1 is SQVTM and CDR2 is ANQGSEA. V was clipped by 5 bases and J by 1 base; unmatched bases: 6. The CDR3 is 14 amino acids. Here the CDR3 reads CSVPGDRDSYEQYF. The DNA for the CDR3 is TGCAGCGTTCCGGGGGACAGGGATTCCTACGAGCAGTACTTC.

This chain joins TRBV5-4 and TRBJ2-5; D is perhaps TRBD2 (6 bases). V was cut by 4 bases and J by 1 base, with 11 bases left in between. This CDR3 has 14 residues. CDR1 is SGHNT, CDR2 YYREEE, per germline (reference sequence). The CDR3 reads CASSPGLSQETQYF. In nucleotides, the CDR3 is TGTGCCAGCAGCCCGGGACTCTCCCAAGAGACCCAGTACTTC. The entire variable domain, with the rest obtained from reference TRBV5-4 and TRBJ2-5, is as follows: ETGVTQSPTHLIKTRGQQVTLRCSSQSGHNTVSWYQQALGQGPQFIFQYYREEENGRGNFPPRFSGLQFPNYSSELNVNALELDDSALYLCASSPGLSQETQYFGPGTRLLVL.

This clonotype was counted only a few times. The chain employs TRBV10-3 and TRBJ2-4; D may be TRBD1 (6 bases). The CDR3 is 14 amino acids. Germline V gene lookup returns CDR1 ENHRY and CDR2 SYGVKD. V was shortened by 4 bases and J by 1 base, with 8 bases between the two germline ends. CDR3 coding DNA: TGTGCCATCAGTGGCCAGGGGGCCAAAAACATTCAGTACTTC. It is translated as CAISGQGAKNIQYF.

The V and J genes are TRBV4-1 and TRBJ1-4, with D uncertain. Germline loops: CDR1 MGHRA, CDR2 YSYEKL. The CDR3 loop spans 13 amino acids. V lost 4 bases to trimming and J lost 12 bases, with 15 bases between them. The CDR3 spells CASSPLDGRELFF. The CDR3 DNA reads TGCGCCAGCAGCCCCCTCGACGGACGTGAACTGTTTTTT.

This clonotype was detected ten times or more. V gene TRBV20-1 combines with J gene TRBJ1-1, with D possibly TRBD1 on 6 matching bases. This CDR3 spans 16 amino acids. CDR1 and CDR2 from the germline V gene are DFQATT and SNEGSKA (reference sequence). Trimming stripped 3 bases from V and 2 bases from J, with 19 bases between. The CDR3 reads CSARTPWGGINTEAFF. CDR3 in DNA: TGCAGTGCTAGGACCCCCTGGGGGGGCATCAACACTGAAGCTTTCTTT.

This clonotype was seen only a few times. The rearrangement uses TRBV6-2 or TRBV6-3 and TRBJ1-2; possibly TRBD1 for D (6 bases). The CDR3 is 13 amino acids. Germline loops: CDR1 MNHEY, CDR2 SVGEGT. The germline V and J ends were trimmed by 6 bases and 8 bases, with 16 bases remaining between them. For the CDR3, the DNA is TGTGCCAGCAGACCTACAGGGATCGGCGGCTACACCTTC. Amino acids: CASRPTGIGGYTF.

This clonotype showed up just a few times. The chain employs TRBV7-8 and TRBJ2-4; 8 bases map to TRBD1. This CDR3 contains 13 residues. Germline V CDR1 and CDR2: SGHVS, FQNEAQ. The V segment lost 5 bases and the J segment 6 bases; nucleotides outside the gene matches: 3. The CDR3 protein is CASSPDRGNIQYF. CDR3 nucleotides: TGTGCCAGCAGCCCTGACAGGGGAAACATTCAGTACTTC.

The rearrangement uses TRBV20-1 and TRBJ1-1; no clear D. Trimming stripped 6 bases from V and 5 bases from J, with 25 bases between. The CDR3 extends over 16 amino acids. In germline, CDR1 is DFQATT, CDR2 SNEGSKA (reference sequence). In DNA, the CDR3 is TGCAGTGCAAATCCGGGTCTCCAGGAGCGAAGGACTGAAGCTTTCTTT. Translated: CSANPGLQERRTEAFF.

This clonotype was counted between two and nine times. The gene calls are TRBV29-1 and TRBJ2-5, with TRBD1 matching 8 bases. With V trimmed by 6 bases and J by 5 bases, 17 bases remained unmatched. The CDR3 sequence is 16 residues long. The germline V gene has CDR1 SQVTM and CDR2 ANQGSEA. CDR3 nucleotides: TGCAGCGTGAGAACCGGTGGTCAGGGGGCTTGGGAGACCCAGTACTTC. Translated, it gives CSVRTGGQGAWETQYF. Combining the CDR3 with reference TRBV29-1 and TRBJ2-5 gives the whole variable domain SAVISQKPSRDICQRGTSLTIQCQVDSQVTMMFWYRQQPGQSLTLIATANQGSEATYESGFVIDKFPISRPNLTFSTLTVSNMSPEDSSIYLCSVRTGGQGAWETQYFGPGTRLLVL.